This TCR beta chain was sequenced in a study of OX40 agonist ivuxolimab in advanced cancers. Comments on this clone: Its specificity is unknown.

The CDR3 loop spans 13 amino acids. Germline CDR1 SGHTA, CDR2 FQGNSA. V was cut by 2 bases and J by 5 bases, with 9 bases left in between. Measured with immunoSEQ multiplex PCR; TCRdb has only the in-frame clones, and not every one. The repertoire holds 20,000 to 25,000 clones, with around 90% as singletons. Study findings and constraints: Clonal expansion in partial responders at 0.1-3.0 mg/kg ranked among the lowest.

This sample comprised CD4+ or CD8+ T cells sorted from blood, obtained in a trial of the OX40 agonist ivuxolimab. The clonotype was recovered from an adult with an advanced solid tumor such as melanoma, head and neck, liver or kidney cancer. This chain joins TRBV7-2 and TRBJ2-5; D remains ambiguous. CDR3 coding DNA: TGTGCCAGCAGCTTACTCCCCGCGGAGACCCAGTACTTC. Protein product: CASSLLPAETQYF.